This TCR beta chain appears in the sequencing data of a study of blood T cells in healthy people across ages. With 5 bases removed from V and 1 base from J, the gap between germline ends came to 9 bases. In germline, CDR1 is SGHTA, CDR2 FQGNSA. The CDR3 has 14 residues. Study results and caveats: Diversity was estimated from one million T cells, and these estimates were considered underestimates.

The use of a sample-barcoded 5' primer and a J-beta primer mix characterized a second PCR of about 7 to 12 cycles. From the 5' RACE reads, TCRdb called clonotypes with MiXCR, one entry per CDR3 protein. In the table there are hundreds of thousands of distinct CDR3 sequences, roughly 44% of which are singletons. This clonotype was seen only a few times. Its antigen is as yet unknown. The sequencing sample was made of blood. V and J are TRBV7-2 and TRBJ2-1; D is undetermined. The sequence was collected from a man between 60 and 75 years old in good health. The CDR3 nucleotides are TGTGCCAGCAGCCGCTATGAGTCCTACAATGAGCAGTTCTTC. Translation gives CASSRYESYNEQFF.